This T cell receptor beta chain originates from a study of neoadjuvant anti-PD-1 for oral cavity cancer. This clone was seen only a few times. The repertoire was sequenced with immunoSEQ multiplex PCR; TCRdb's copy has only in-frame clones and lacks some. The sample holds some 15,000 clones; 35% to 40% are singletons and the top ten take 30% to 45%. Documented time point: after neoadjuvant nivolumab, at surgical resection. The germline V gene has CDR1 SNHLY and CDR2 FYNNEI. The CDR3 is 16 residues long. Trimming shortened V by 6 bases and J by 3 bases, and 21 bases separated the two germline ends. The rearrangement joins TRBV2 to TRBJ2-7; tentative D call: TRBD1 (5 bases). The origin of this receptor is a person aged 35-79 years with oral cavity squamous cell carcinoma. The sequencing used tumor tissue, collected after nivolumab (anti-PD-1) treatment. The CDR3 here is CASRDPGQGTVYEQYF. CDR3 nucleotide sequence: TGTGCCAGCAGGGACCCCGGGCAGGGAACCGTCTACGAGCAGTACTTC.